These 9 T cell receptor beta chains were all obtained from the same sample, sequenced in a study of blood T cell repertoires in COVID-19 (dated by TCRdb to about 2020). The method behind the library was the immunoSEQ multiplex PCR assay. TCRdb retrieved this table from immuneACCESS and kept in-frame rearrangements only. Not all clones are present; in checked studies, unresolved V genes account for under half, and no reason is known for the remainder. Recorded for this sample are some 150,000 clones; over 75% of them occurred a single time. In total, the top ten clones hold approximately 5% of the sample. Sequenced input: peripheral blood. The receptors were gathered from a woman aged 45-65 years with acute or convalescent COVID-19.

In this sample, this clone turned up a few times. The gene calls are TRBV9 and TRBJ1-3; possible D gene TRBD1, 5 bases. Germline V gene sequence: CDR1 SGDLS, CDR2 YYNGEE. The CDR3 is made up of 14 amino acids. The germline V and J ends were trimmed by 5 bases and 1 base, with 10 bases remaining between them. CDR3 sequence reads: CASSLRVSGNTIYF. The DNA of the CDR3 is TGTGCCAGCAGTCTCAGGGTATCTGGAAACACCATATATTTT.

Here the CDR3 DNA reads TGTGCCAGCAGCTTGGTTGGGGAGAAGGAGACCCAGTACTTC. Translation: CASSLVGEKETQYF. J is TRBJ2-5 and V is TRBV5-6, with a tentative D call TRBD2 (5 bases). V was cut by 0 bases and J by 5 bases, with 11 bases left in between. The CDR3 is 14 residues long. The germline gives CDR1 SGHDT, CDR2 YYEEEE.

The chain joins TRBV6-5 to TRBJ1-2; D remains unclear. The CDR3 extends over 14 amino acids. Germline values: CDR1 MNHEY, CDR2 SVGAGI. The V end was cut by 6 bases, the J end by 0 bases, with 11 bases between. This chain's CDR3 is CASSPNEANYGYTF. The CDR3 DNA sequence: TGTGCCAGCAGCCCAAACGAGGCTAACTATGGCTACACCTTC.

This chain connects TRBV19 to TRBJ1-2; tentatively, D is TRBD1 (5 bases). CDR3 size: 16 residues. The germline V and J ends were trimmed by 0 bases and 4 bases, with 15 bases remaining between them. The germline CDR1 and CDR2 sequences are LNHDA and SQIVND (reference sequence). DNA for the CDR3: TGTGCCAGTAGTATAGACCCACAGGTGAACATCTATGGCTACACCTTC. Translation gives CASSIDPQVNIYGYTF.

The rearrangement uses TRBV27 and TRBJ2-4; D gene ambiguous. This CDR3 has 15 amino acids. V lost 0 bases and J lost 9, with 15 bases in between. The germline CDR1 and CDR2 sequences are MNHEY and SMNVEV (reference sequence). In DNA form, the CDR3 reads TGTGCCAGCAGTTTATCGATAGCCGCACTCTCCATTCAGTACTTC. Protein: CASSLSIAALSIQYF.

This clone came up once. CDR3 nucleotide sequence: TGTGCCAGCAGCGGGACGGGGGGGAATGAAAAACTGTTTTTT. It specifies CASSGTGGNEKLFF. The V gene is TRBV3-1 (or the pseudogene TRBV3-2), the J gene TRBJ1-4; a possible D gene is TRBD1 (5 bases). This CDR3 has 14 residues. The germline V gene has CDR1 LGHDT and CDR2 YNNKEL (reference sequence). V lost 5 bases and J 5 bases, leaving 12 bases between the germline ends.

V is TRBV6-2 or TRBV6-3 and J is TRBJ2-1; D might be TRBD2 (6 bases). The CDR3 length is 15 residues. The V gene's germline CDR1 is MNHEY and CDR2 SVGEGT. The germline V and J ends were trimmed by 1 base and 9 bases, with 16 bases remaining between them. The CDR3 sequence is CASSYWAGSQFEQFF. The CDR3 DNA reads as TGTGCCAGCAGTTACTGGGCGGGGTCGCAATTTGAGCAGTTCTTC.

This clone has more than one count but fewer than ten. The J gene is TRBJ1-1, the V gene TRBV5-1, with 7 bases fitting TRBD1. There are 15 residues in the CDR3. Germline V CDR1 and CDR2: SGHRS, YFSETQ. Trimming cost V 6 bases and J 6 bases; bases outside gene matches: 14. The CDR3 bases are TGCGCCAGCACCTTTGGAGACAGGGAAGCCCCTGAAGCTTTCTTT. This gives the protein CASTFGDREAPEAFF.

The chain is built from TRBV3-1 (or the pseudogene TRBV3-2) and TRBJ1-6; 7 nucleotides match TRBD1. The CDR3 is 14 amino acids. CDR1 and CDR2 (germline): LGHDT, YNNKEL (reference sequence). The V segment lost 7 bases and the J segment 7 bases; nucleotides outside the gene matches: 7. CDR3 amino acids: CASNPKGANSPLHF. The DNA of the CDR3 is TGTGCCAGCAACCCCAAGGGGGCCAATTCACCCCTCCACTTT.